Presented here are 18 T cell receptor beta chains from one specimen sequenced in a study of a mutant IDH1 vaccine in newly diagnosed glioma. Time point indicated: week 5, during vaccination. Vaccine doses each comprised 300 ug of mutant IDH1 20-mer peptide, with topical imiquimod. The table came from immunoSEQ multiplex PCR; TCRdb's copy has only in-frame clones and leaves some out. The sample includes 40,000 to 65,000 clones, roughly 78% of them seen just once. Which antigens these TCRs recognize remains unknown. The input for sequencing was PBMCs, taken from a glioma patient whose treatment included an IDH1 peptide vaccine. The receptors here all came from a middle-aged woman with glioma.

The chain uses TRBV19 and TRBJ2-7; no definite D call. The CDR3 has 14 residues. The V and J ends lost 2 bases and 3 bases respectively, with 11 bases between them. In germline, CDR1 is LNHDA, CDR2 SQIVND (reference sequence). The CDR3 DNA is TGTGCCAGTAGTATAAGAGGATCCATCTACGAGCAGTACTTC. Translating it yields CASSIRGSIYEQYF. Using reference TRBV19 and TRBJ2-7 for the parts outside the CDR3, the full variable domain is DGGITQSPKYLFRKEGQNVTLSCEQNLNHDAMYWYRQDPGQGLRLIYYSQIVNDFQKGDIAEGYSVSREKKESFPLTVTSAQKNPTAFYLCASSIRGSIYEQYFGPGTRLTVT.

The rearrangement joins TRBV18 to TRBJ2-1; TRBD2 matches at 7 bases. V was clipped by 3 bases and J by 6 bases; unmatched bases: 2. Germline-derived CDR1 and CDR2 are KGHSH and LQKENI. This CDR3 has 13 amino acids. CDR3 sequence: CASSPGTINEQFF. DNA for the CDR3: TGTGCCAGCTCACCCGGGACTATCAATGAGCAGTTCTTC. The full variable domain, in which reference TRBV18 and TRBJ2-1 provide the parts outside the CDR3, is NAGVMQNPRHLVRRRGQEARLRCSPMKGHSHVYWYRQLPEEGLKFMVYLQKENIIDESGMPKERFSAEFPKEGPSILRIQQVVRGDSAAYFCASSPGTINEQFFGPGTRLTVL.

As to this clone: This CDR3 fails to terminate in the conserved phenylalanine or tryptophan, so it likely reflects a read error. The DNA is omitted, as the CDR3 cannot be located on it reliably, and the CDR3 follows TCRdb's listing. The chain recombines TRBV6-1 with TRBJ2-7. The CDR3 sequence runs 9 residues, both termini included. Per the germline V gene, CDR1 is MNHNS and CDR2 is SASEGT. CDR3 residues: CATGGGWGL.

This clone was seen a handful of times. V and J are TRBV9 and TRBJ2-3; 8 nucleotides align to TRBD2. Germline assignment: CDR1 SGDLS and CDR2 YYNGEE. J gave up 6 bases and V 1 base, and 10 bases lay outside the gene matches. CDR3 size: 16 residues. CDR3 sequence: CASSVSLTGGDDTQYF. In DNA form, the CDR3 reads TGTGCCAGCAGCGTAAGTCTGACGGGGGGGGACGATACGCAGTATTTT. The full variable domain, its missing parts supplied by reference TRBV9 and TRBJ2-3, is DSGVTQTPKHLITATGQRVTLRCSPRSGDLSVYWYQQSLDQGLQFLIQYYNGEERAKGNILERFSAQQFPDLHSELNLSSLELGDSALYFCASSVSLTGGDDTQYFGPGTRLTVL.

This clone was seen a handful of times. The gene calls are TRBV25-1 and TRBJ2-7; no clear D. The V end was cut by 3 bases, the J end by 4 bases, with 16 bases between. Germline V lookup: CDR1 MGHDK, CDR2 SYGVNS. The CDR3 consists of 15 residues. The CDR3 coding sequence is TGTGCCAGCAGTGACCCTAGAGCCCAAGGGTACGAGCAGTACTTC. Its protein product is CASSDPRAQGYEQYF.

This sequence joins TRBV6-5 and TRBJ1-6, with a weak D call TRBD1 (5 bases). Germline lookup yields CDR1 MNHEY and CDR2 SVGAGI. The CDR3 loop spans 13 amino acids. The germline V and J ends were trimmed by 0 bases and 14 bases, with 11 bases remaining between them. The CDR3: CASSYSEGPTLHF. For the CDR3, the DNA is TGTGCCAGCAGTTACTCAGAGGGGCCTACCCTCCACTTT.

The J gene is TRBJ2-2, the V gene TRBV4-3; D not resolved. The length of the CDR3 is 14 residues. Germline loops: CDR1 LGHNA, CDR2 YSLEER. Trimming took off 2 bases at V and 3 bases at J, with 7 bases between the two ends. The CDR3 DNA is TGCGCCAGCAGCCAATTGATTCACACCGGGGAGCTGTTTTTT. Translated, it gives CASSQLIHTGELFF.

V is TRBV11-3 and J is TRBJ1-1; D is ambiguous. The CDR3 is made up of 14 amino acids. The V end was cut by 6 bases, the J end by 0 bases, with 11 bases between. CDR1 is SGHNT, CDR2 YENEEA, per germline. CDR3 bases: TGTGCCAGCAGTCGTGGACGGCTGAACACTGAAGCTTTCTTT. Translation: CASSRGRLNTEAFF.

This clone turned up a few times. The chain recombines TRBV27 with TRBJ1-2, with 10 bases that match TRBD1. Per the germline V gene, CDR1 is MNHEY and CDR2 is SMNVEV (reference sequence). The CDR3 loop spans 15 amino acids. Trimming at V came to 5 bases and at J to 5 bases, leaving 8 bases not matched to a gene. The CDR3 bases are TGTGCCAGCAGTCCCGGGACAGGGGCAGGGTATGGCTACACCTTC. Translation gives CASSPGTGAGYGYTF.

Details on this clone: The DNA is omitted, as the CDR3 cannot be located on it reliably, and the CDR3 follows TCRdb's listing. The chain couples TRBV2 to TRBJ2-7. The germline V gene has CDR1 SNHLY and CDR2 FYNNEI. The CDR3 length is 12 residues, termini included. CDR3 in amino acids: CASSTSTYEQYF.

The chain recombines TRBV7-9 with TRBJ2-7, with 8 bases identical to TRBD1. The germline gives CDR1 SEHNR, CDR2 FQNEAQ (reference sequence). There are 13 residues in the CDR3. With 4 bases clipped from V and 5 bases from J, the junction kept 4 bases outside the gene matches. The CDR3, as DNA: TGTGCCAGCAGCTCCTCAGGGGGCCACGAGCAGTACTTC. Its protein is CASSSSGGHEQYF.

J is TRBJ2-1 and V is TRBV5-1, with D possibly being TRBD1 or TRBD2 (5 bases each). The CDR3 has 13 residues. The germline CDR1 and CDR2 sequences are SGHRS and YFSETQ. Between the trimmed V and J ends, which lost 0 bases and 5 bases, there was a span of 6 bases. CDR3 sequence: CASSLVGDNEQFF. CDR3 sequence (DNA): TGCGCCAGCAGCTTGGTGGGGGACAATGAGCAGTTCTTC.

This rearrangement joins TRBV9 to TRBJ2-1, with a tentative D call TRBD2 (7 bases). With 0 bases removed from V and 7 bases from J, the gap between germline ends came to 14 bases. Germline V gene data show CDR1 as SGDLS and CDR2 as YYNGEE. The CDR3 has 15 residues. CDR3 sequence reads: CASSVDAGAHNEQFF. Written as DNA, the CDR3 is TGTGCCAGCAGCGTAGATGCGGGGGCTCATAATGAGCAGTTCTTC.

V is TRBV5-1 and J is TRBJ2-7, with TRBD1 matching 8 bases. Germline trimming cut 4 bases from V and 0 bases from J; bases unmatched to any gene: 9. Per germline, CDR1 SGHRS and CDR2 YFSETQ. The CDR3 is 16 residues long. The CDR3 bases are TGCGCCAGCAGCAAGCCGACAGGGGAAAGCTCCTACGAGCAGTACTTC. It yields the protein CASSKPTGESSYEQYF.

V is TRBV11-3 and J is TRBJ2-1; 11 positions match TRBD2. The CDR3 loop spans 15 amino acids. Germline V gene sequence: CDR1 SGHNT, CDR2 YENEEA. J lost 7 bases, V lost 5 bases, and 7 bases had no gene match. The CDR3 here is CASSQRASGGNEQFF. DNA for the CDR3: TGTGCCAGCAGCCAAAGGGCTAGCGGGGGGAATGAGCAGTTCTTC.

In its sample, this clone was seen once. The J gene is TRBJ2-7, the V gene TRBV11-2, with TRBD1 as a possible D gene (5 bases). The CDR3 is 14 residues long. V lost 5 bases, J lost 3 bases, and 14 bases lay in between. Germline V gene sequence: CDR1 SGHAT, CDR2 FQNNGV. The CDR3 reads CASSTDRQFYEQYF. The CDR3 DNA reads TGTGCCAGCAGCACGGACCGACAGTTCTACGAGCAGTACTTC.

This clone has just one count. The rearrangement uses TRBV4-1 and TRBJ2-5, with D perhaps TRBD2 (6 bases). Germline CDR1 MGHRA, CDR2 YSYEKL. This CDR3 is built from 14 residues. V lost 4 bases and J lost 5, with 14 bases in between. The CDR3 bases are TGCGCCAGCAGCCGGCGGGACCCGGGGGAGACCCAGTACTTC. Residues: CASSRRDPGETQYF.

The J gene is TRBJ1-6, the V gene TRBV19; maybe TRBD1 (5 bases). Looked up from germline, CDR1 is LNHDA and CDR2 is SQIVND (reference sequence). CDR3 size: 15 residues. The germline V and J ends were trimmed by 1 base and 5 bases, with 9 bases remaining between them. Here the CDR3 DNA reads TGTGCCAGTAGTATAGGAGGGGAGGATAATTCACCCCTCCACTTT. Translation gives CASSIGGEDNSPLHF.